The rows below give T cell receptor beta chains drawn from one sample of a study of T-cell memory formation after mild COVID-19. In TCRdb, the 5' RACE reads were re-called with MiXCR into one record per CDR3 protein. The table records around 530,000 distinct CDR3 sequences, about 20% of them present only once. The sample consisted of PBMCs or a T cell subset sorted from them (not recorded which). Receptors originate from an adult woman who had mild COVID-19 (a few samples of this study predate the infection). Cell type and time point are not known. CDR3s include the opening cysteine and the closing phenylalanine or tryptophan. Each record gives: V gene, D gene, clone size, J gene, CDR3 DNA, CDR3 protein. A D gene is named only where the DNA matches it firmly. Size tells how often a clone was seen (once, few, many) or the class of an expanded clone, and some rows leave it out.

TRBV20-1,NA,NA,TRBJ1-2,TGCAGTGCTAGTACAGCTAACTATGGCTACACCTTC,CSASTANYGYTF
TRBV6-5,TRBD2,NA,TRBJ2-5,TGTGCCAGCAGTTACACTAGCGGGGGGCCTGAGACCCAGTACTTC,CASSYTSGGPETQYF
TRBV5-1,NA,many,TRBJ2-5,TGCGCCAGCAGCTTGGAATTTGAGACCCAGTACTTC,CASSLEFETQYF
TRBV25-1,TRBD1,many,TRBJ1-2,TGTGCCAGCAGAAGCACAGGGGACTATGGCTACACCTTC,CASRSTGDYGYTF
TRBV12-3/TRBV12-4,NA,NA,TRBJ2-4,TGTGCCAGCGCTACGTCGAGCATTCAGTACTTC,CASATSSIQYF
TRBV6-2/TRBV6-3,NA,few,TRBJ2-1,TGTGCCAGCAGTTACATTGGTTCTTTGGCCTACAATGAGCAGTTCTTC,CASSYIGSLAYNEQFF
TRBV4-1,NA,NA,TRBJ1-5,TGCGCCAGCAGCCAAGGAAAGGGGCACGATAGCAATCAGCCCCAGCATTTT,CASSQGKGHDSNQPQHF
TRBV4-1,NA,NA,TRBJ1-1,TGCGCCAGCAGGGGGTGGGGGCGCGGGACTGAAGCTTTCTTT,CASRGWGRGTEAFF
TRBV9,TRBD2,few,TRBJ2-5,TGTCAAGGCGGGGGGGAAGAGACCCAGTACTTC,CQGGGEETQYF
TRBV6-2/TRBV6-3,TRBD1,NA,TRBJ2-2,TGTGCCATCGGGACAGTTGGCACCGGGGAGCTGTTTTTT,CAIGTVGTGELFF
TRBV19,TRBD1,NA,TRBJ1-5,TGTGCCAGTAGTATATACAGGGGATCAAAACAGCCCCAGCATTTT,CASSIYRGSKQPQHF
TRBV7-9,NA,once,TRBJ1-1,TGTGCCAGCAGCCTACCCCTGGCGGGACTCCTGAACACTGAAGCTTTCTTT,CASSLPLAGLLNTEAFF
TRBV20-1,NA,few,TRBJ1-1,TGCAGTGCTAGAGACTTGGGAATCGCACCGGGAACTGAAGCTTTCTTT,CSARDLGIAPGTEAFF
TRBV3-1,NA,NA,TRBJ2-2,TGTGCCAGCAGCCAAGTGACAGTCCTGAACACCGGGGAGCTGTTTTTT,CASSQVTVLNTGELFF
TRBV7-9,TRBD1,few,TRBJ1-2,TGTGCCAGCAGCCCTGCCGGGACAGGCAACACGGGCTACACCTTC,CASSPAGTGNTGYTF
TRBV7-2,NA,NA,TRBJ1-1,TGTGCCAGCAGCTCCAGCAGGACCACTGAAGCTTTCTTT,CASSSSRTTEAFF
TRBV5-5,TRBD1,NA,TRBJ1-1,TGTGCCAGCAGCTGGGCAAGACAGGGGATGAACACTGAAGCTTTCTTT,CASSWARQGMNTEAFF
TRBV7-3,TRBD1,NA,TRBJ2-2,TGTGCCAGCAGCTTAGGGACAGGGGCTGGGGCCGGGGAGCTGTTTTTT,CASSLGTGAGAGELFF
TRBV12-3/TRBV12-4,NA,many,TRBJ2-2,TGTGCCAGCAATTCGGGAGAGGTGGAGCTGTTTTTT,CASNSGEVELFF
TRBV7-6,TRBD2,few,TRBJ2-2,TGTGCCAGCAGCTTATCCCCGGCGGGAGAGCTGAACACCGGGGAGCTGTTTTTT,CASSLSPAGELNTGELFF
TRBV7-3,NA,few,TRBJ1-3,TGTGCCAGCAGCTTAAATCGGGACTCTGGAAACACCATATATTTT,CASSLNRDSGNTIYF
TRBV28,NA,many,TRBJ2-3,TGTGCCATCCCGCCAGGAGAGGTTTCCGATACGCAGTATTTT,CAIPPGEVSDTQYF
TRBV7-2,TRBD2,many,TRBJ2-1,TGTGCCAGCAGCCGACCAACCGGGACTAGCGGGAGGGCCAGCTCCTACAATGAGCAGTTCTTC,CASSRPTGTSGRASSYNEQFF
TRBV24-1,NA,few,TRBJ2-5,TGTGCCACCAGTGATTCTCCAGGGAAGGAAGAGACCCAGTACTTC,CATSDSPGKEETQYF
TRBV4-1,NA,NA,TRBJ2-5,TGCGCCAGCAGCCAGCCTGATATCCAGATCCAAGAGACCCAGTACTTC,CASSQPDIQIQETQYF
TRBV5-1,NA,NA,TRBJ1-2,TGCGCCAGCAGCCTTGACGCGGCCCCTCACTATGGCTACACCTTC,CASSLDAAPHYGYTF
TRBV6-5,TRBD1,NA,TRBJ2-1,TGTGCCAGCAGTCGAAGACAGGGTCGGAGTGGCTACAATGAGCAGTTCTTC,CASSRRQGRSGYNEQFF
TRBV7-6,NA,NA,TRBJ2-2,TGTGCCAGCAGCCGTTCGGGTAGCGGGAACACCGGGGAGCTGTTTTTT,CASSRSGSGNTGELFF
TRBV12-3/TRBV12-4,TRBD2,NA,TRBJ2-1,TGTGCCAGCAGTCCCCATGCCTGGGGGAGGGGGCAGTTCTTC,CASSPHAWGRGQFF
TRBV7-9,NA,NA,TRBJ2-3,TGTGCCAGCAGTTCGCTAGACGACACAGATACGCAGTATTTT,CASSSLDDTDTQYF
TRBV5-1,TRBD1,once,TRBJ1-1,TGCGCCAGCAGAGACAGGGGGCTCACTGAAGCTTTCTTT,CASRDRGLTEAFF
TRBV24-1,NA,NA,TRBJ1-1,TGTGCCACCAGTGATTTATTTGACAGGGAAGCTTTCTTT,CATSDLFDREAFF
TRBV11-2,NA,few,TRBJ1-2,TGTGCCAGCAGCTTAGGTGCAGGGAGGGATGGCTACACCTTC,CASSLGAGRDGYTF
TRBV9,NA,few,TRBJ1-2,TGTGCCAGCAGCGTAGGTTTGGATGGCTACACCTTC,CASSVGLDGYTF
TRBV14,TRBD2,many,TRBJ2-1,TGTGCCAGCAGCAAATTTAGCGGGGGCGAGCAGTTCTTC,CASSKFSGGEQFF
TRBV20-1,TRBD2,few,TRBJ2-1,TGCAGTGCTAGAGACAGTTTCGAGGGCGCTAGCGGGATAATATCTGAGCAGTTCTTC,CSARDSFEGASGIISEQFF
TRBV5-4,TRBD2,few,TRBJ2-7,TGTGCCGCCAGGACGGGAGGGGTTGACGAGCAGTACTTC,CAARTGGVDEQYF
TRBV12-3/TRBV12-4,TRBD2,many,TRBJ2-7,TGTGCCAGCAGTCGGGACTACAGCTCCTACGAGCAGTACTTC,CASSRDYSSYEQYF
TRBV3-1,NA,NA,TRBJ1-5,TGTGCCAGCAGCCGGACAGCCTTCAATCAGCCCCAGCATTTT,CASSRTAFNQPQHF
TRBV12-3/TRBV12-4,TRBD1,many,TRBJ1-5,TGTGCCAGCAGCTTGACAGGGAATCAGCCCCAGCATTTT,CASSLTGNQPQHF
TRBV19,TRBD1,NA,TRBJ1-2,TGTGCCAGTAGTGTTTGGACAGGGGGCAGCGGCTACACCTTC,CASSVWTGGSGYTF
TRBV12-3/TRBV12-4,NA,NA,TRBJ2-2,TGTGCCAGCAGTATCCTCCTTGACACCGGGGAGCTGTTTTTT,CASSILLDTGELFF
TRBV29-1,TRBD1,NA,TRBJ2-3,TGCAGCGGACAGGGAGCAAGCACAGATACGCAGTATTTT,CSGQGASTDTQYF
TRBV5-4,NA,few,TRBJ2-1,TGTGCCAGCAGCTTGGGACCATTTTTTATCGGTGAGCAGTTCTTC,CASSLGPFFIGEQFF
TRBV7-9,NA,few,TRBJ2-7,TGTGCCAGCAGCTTAGCAGCAGGGCCAAGGGTCTACGAGCAGTACTTC,CASSLAAGPRVYEQYF
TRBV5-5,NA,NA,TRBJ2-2,TGTGCCAGCAGCGAACAGGGGGGGAGAACAATCGGGGAGCTGTTTTTT,CASSEQGGRTIGELFF
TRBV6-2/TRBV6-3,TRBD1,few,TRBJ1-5,TGTGCCAGCAAGGCAGGGGGACACAATCAGCCCCAGCATTTT,CASKAGGHNQPQHF
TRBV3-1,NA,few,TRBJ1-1,TGTGCCAGCAGCCAAGTTATGTTCAGGGGCACTGAAGCTTTCTTT,CASSQVMFRGTEAFF
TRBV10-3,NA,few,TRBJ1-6,TGTGCCATCAGCTTGACGGGGGACCATAATTCACCCCTCCACTTT,CAISLTGDHNSPLHF
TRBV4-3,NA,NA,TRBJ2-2,TGCGCCAGCAGCCAAGATCCCAGGGGAGCGGCCGAGACCGGGGAGCTGTTTTTT,CASSQDPRGAAETGELFF
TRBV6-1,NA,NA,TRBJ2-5,TGTGCCAGCAGTTTGGACATTTGGGAGACCCAGTACTTC,CASSLDIWETQYF
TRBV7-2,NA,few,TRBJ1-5,TGTGCCAGCAGCTTAACCGGATTTAGCAATCAGCCCCAGCATTTT,CASSLTGFSNQPQHF
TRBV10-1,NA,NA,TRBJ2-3,TGCGCCAGAACAGATACGCAGTATTTT,CARTDTQYF